These T cell receptor beta chains were read from a single sample in a study of cytomegalovirus exposure and HLA in healthy donors. The method was immunoSEQ multiplex PCR; TCRdb's version includes in-frame clones alone and lacks a portion of them. The sample lists under 250,000 clones, around 80% seen once, with approximately 0.47% in the top ten. The material sequenced was PBMCs. The receptors here all came from a boy between 5 and 17 years old in good health and CMV-seronegative. The conserved cysteine and the conserved F or W are not part of the CDR3 here. Each record gives: V gene, CDR3 protein.

TRBV18,ASSPWDSAGNTIY
TRBV7-8,ASSLPKKREGRGNEQF
TRBV4-1,ASSQGRATNEKLF
TRBV25-1,ASSGGQGLLGEAF
TRBV30,AWSVWTGNEKLF
TRBV5-1,ASSLVAGSYNEQF
TRBV19,ATVRVAPSNTGELF
TRBV13,ASSPDTGKHEQY
TRBV18,ASSPLQSTDTQY
TRBV11-3,ASSLDFGDTEAF